Listed below are T cell receptor beta chains from one sample, sequenced in a study of early T cells in non-severe SARS-CoV-2 infection. TCRdb ran MiXCR on the 5' RACE reads and lists one entry per CDR3 protein. Of approximately 69,000 distinct CDR3 sequences in the sample, more than 10% were seen once. Sequencing used whole blood. The receptors were gathered from an adult who was a healthcare worker with PCR-confirmed SARS-CoV-2 infection or an uninfected control (not recorded which). CDR3s include the opening cysteine and the closing phenylalanine or tryptophan. A D gene is named only where the DNA matches it firmly. Size values are once, few and many counts, or a class for expanded clones, and some rows have none.

d_gene: .
j_gene: TRBJ1-5
abundance: .
v_gene: TRBV28
CDR3aa: CASSLVTATSNQPQHF
CDR3nt: TGTGCCAGCAGTTTAGTAACGGCGACTAGCAATCAGCCCCAGCATTTT

d_gene: .
j_gene: TRBJ1-2
abundance: few
v_gene: TRBV5-4
CDR3aa: CASSSAGDGYTF
CDR3nt: TGTGCCAGCAGCTCGGCGGGGGATGGCTACACCTTC

d_gene: .
j_gene: TRBJ2-2
abundance: .
v_gene: TRBV25-1
CDR3aa: CAIQETNTGELFF
CDR3nt: TGTGCCATCCAGGAGACGAACACCGGGGAGCTGTTTTTT

d_gene: TRBD1
j_gene: TRBJ2-7
abundance: many
v_gene: TRBV18
CDR3aa: CASSQQGTGYEQYF
CDR3nt: TGTGCCAGCTCTCAACAGGGGACCGGCTACGAGCAGTACTTC

d_gene: TRBD1
j_gene: TRBJ1-1
abundance: .
v_gene: TRBV27
CDR3aa: CASSFGTGGTEAFF
CDR3nt: TGTGCCAGCAGTTTCGGGACAGGAGGTACTGAAGCTTTCTTT

d_gene: .
j_gene: TRBJ2-1
abundance: many
v_gene: TRBV6-2/TRBV6-3
CDR3aa: CASSPGLEVGHPTYNEQFF
CDR3nt: TGTGCCAGCAGTCCGGGACTCGAAGTCGGCCACCCGACCTACAATGAGCAGTTCTTC

d_gene: .
j_gene: TRBJ2-1
abundance: many
v_gene: TRBV10-2
CDR3aa: CASKDASYNEQFF
CDR3nt: TGCGCCAGCAAGGACGCCTCCTACAATGAGCAGTTCTTC

d_gene: .
j_gene: TRBJ2-1
abundance: medium-sized
v_gene: TRBV19
CDR3aa: CASSITGWGEQFF
CDR3nt: TGTGCCAGTAGTATAACCGGATGGGGTGAGCAGTTCTTC

d_gene: .
j_gene: TRBJ2-5
abundance: .
v_gene: TRBV6-6
CDR3aa: CASSYIGNQETQYF
CDR3nt: TGTGCCAGCAGTTACATAGGAAACCAAGAGACCCAGTACTTC

d_gene: .
j_gene: TRBJ2-1
abundance: many
v_gene: TRBV6-5
CDR3aa: CASSYSRGGNSEQFF
CDR3nt: TGTGCCAGCAGTTACAGTCGTGGGGGGAATAGCGAGCAGTTCTTC

d_gene: TRBD2
j_gene: TRBJ2-5
abundance: few
v_gene: TRBV2
CDR3aa: CASSPLAGIQETQYF
CDR3nt: TGTGCCAGCAGCCCACTAGCGGGGATACAAGAGACCCAGTACTTC

d_gene: TRBD2
j_gene: TRBJ2-3
abundance: .
v_gene: TRBV12-3/TRBV12-4
CDR3aa: CASSPTSGRASDTQYF
CDR3nt: TGTGCCAGCAGTCCGACTAGCGGGAGGGCCTCGGATACGCAGTATTTT

d_gene: .
j_gene: TRBJ1-1
abundance: .
v_gene: TRBV20-1
CDR3aa: CSARELGQALAEAFF
CDR3nt: TGCAGTGCTAGAGAATTAGGGCAGGCCCTTGCTGAAGCTTTCTTT

d_gene: .
j_gene: TRBJ1-1
abundance: .
v_gene: TRBV6-1
CDR3aa: CASSEASGMRVTEAFF
CDR3nt: TGTGCCAGCAGTGAAGCATCAGGGATGAGGGTCACTGAAGCTTTCTTT

d_gene: TRBD2
j_gene: TRBJ2-1
abundance: many
v_gene: TRBV19
CDR3aa: CASSMGLVGLYNEQFF
CDR3nt: TGTGCCAGTAGTATGGGACTAGTTGGACTCTACAATGAGCAGTTCTTC

d_gene: .
j_gene: TRBJ1-2
abundance: many
v_gene: TRBV7-2
CDR3aa: CASSLGGGAPLGYTF
CDR3nt: TGTGCCAGCAGCTTGGGCGGCGGCGCGCCCTTAGGCTACACCTTC

d_gene: .
j_gene: TRBJ2-5
abundance: few
v_gene: TRBV18
CDR3aa: CASSPPGLRVETQYF
CDR3nt: TGTGCCAGCTCACCACCTGGACTAAGGGTAGAGACCCAGTACTTC

d_gene: .
j_gene: TRBJ1-4
abundance: many
v_gene: TRBV20-1
CDR3aa: CSARSVATNEKLFF
CDR3nt: TGCAGTGCTAGATCAGTTGCAACTAATGAAAAACTGTTTTTT

d_gene: TRBD2
j_gene: TRBJ2-7
abundance: .
v_gene: TRBV28
CDR3aa: CASSPTSGRSYEQYF
CDR3nt: TGTGCCAGCAGTCCTACTAGCGGGAGGTCCTACGAGCAGTACTTC

d_gene: .
j_gene: TRBJ1-1
abundance: many
v_gene: TRBV14
CDR3aa: CASSIGVNTEAFF
CDR3nt: TGTGCCAGCAGTATCGGGGTGAACACTGAAGCTTTCTTT

d_gene: .
j_gene: TRBJ2-1
abundance: many
v_gene: TRBV12-3/TRBV12-4
CDR3aa: CASSETAFYNEQFF
CDR3nt: TGTGCCAGCAGTGAAACAGCTTTCTACAATGAGCAGTTCTTC

d_gene: .
j_gene: TRBJ2-2
abundance: few
v_gene: TRBV6-6
CDR3aa: CASSRDPWNTGELFF
CDR3nt: TGTGCCAGCAGTAGGGACCCCTGGAACACCGGGGAGCTGTTTTTT